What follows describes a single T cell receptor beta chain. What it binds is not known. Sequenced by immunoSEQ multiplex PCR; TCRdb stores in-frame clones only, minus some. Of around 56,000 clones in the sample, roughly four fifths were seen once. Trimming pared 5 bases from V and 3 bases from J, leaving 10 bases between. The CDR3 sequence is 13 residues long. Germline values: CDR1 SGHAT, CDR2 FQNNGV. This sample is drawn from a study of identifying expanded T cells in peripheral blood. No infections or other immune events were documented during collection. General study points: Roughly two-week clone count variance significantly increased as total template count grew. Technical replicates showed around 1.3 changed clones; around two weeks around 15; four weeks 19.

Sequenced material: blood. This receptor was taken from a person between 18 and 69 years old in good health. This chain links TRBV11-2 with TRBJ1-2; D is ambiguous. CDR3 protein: CASSLTEYYGYTF. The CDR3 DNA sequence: TGTGCCAGCAGCCTTACAGAGTACTATGGCTACACCTTC.